A selection of T cell receptor beta chains follows, all from one sample in a study of T cells in Graves' hyperthyroidism and ophthalmopathy. TCRdb re-called the multiplex PCR reads with MiXCR, one entry per CDR3 protein. The table includes some 180,000 distinct CDR3 sequences, around 16% detected once. The sample taken for sequencing was blood. These receptors were collected from a woman between 50 and 59 years old with Graves' hyperthyroidism. The CDR3 runs from the conserved cysteine through the conserved F or W. D genes are given only for firm matches. Some rows mark clone size as missing; the rest say once, few, many or name a class of expanded clone.

D gene,V gene,J gene,clone size,CDR3 DNA,CDR3 protein
.,TRBV19,TRBJ1-1,.,TGTGCCAGTAGTAGGGACCTTCGCACTGAAGCTTTCTTT,CASSRDLRTEAFF
.,TRBV12-3/TRBV12-4,TRBJ2-2,many,TGTGCCAGCAGATCCAGGTACACCGGGGAGCTGTTTTTT,CASRSRYTGELFF
TRBD1,TRBV12-3/TRBV12-4,TRBJ2-3,many,TGTGCCAGCAGGCTAACAGGGGAAACAGATACGCAGTATTTT,CASRLTGETDTQYF
.,TRBV20-1,TRBJ1-3,.,TGCAGTGCTAGCCCGGGTCTCTCTGGAAACACCATATATTTT,CSASPGLSGNTIYF
.,TRBV5-1,TRBJ1-1,many,TGCGCCAGCAGCACAAACGGGGGGAACACTGAAGCTTTCTTT,CASSTNGGNTEAFF
TRBD2,TRBV7-9,TRBJ2-1,many,TGTGCCAGCAGCTTAGGGGCGGGAGGGCCCAATGAGCAGTTCTTC,CASSLGAGGPNEQFF
.,TRBV24-1,TRBJ1-5,.,TGTGCCACCAGTGATGGTGGACGGGGGGTCCATCAGCCCCAGCATTTT,CATSDGGRGVHQPQHF
.,TRBV3-1,TRBJ1-3,.,TGTGCCAGCGGCCCGGACAACGTCGGAAACACCATATATTTT,CASGPDNVGNTIYF
TRBD1,TRBV29-1,TRBJ2-7,.,TGCAGCGTTGCCGGGACAGGGACCTACGAGCAGTACTTC,CSVAGTGTYEQYF
TRBD1,TRBV20-1,TRBJ2-1,many,TGCAGTGCTAGCCGCTTAGAGGGGGCGACCTACAATGAGCAGTTCTTC,CSASRLEGATYNEQFF
.,TRBV5-1,TRBJ2-3,few,TGCGCCAGCAGCCCGGACAGCCCCACAGATACGCAGTATTTT,CASSPDSPTDTQYF
TRBD2,TRBV7-3,TRBJ2-6,many,TGTGCCAGCAGCGCGGGACTAGCGGGCACGGCTGGGGCCAACGTCCTGACTTTC,CASSAGLAGTAGANVLTF
.,TRBV7-6,TRBJ2-3,few,TGTGCCAGCAGCTTAGAACTCCACGGGGGCCCAGATACGCAGTATTTT,CASSLELHGGPDTQYF
TRBD2,TRBV12-3/TRBV12-4,TRBJ2-2,many,TGTGCCAGCAGTGAAACTAGCGGGACGGGGACCGGGGAGCTGTTTTTT,CASSETSGTGTGELFF
TRBD2,TRBV18,TRBJ2-5,.,TGTGCCAGCTCACCACAGCGGGACCCTCCGGGGGAGACCCAGTACTTC,CASSPQRDPPGETQYF
.,TRBV6-5,TRBJ1-5,few,TGTGCCAGCAGTTACCTAAGCAACAGAGATCTCCGGTCGGGCAATCAGCCCCAGCATTTT,CASSYLSNRDLRSGNQPQHF
.,TRBV19,TRBJ1-1,many,TGTGCCAGTAGTACTTCTTCTCACACTGAAGCTTTCTTT,CASSTSSHTEAFF
TRBD2,TRBV5-4,TRBJ2-1,few,TGTGCCAGCAGCCATGCTAGCGGGAGAGGCAATGAGCAGTTCTTC,CASSHASGRGNEQFF
.,TRBV6-1,TRBJ2-5,many,TGTGCCAGCACCCGTGGGTCGGGAGCGGAGACCCAGTACTTC,CASTRGSGAETQYF
.,TRBV19,TRBJ1-5,few,TGTGCCAGTAGCCACCACTGGCAGCCGAATCAGCCCCAGCATTTT,CASSHHWQPNQPQHF
.,TRBV7-8,TRBJ2-1,.,TGTGCCAGCAGCCGGGGGTCTTACTCCTACAATGAGCAGTTCTTC,CASSRGSYSYNEQFF
TRBD1,TRBV29-1,TRBJ2-6,.,TGCAGCATCGGACAGGGTACCTCTGGGGCCAACGTCCTGACTTTC,CSIGQGTSGANVLTF
TRBD1,TRBV24-1,TRBJ2-3,many,TGTGCCACCAGTGACAAACGGGACAGAATCACAGATACGCAGTATTTT,CATSDKRDRITDTQYF
.,TRBV19,TRBJ1-2,few,TGTGCCAGTAGTCTCGGGACACCTAACTATGGCTACACCTTC,CASSLGTPNYGYTF
.,TRBV30,TRBJ1-4,.,TGTGCCTGGAGTGGACACCGTATTAATGAAAAACTGTTTTTT,CAWSGHRINEKLFF
TRBD2,TRBV7-9,TRBJ2-7,many,TGTGCCAGCAGCCCACGTACAAGCGGGAGGTCGTACGAGCAGTACTTC,CASSPRTSGRSYEQYF
TRBD2,TRBV6-1,TRBJ2-3,many,TGTGCCAGCTCGGCGTCACCGGGACTAGTGTCAGATACGCAGTATTTT,CASSASPGLVSDTQYF
.,TRBV6-1,TRBJ2-7,.,TGTGCCAGCAAGGGTACGGCGGCCGCCGCCTACGAGCAGTACTTC,CASKGTAAAAYEQYF
.,TRBV30,TRBJ1-5,many,TGTGCCTGGTCGGACGTGAACCAGCAGCCCCAGCATTTT,CAWSDVNQQPQHF
TRBD2,TRBV28,TRBJ2-1,many,TGTGCCAGCAGTTATAGCGGGAGGTGGGGTGAGCAGTTCTTC,CASSYSGRWGEQFF
TRBD1,TRBV28,TRBJ2-2,few,TGTGCCAGCAAACAGGGGTCGAAGCAGCTGTTTTTT,CASKQGSKQLFF
.,TRBV20-1,TRBJ2-4,few,TGCAGTGCCTACTGGACTCGACCAAAAAACATTCAGTACTTC,CSAYWTRPKNIQYF
.,TRBV7-8,TRBJ2-1,.,TGTGCCAGCAGCTTAGCGCGGATCAACAATGAGCAGTTCTTC,CASSLARINNEQFF
TRBD1,TRBV5-4,TRBJ2-5,.,TGTGCCAGCAGCTTGACCACCGGGACAGGCCTGGGGGAGACCCAGTACTTC,CASSLTTGTGLGETQYF
TRBD1,TRBV6-1,TRBJ2-3,many,TGTGCCAGCAGTAAACAGGGGGCGCACACAGATACGCAGTATTTT,CASSKQGAHTDTQYF
TRBD2,TRBV11-2,TRBJ2-7,.,TGTGCCAGCAGCTCAGAAACTAGCGGAGAGGTTTACGAGCAGTACTTC,CASSSETSGEVYEQYF
.,TRBV5-1,TRBJ2-7,.,TGCGTCAGCAGCTCGGACTACGAGCAGTACTTC,CVSSSDYEQYF
.,TRBV6-1,TRBJ2-2,few,TGTGCCAGCAGTTTTTCGGACGGGGAGCTGTTTTTT,CASSFSDGELFF
.,TRBV6-1,TRBJ2-5,.,TGTGCCAGCACTAAGGGAACAGCCCAAGAGACCCAGTACTTC,CASTKGTAQETQYF
.,TRBV11-3,TRBJ2-3,many,TGTGCCAGCAGCTTAAGGATAGGGGTTGGCACAGATACGCAGTATTTT,CASSLRIGVGTDTQYF
.,TRBV7-2,TRBJ1-5,few,TGTGCCAGCAGCTTAGACAAACAGCCCCAGCATTTT,CASSLDKQPQHF
TRBD1,TRBV7-9,TRBJ2-4,.,TGTGCCAGCAGCCCTCGACAGGGGGCATCCAAAAACATTCAGTACTTC,CASSPRQGASKNIQYF
.,TRBV12-3/TRBV12-4,TRBJ2-3,many,TGTGCCAGCAGTTTAGACAAGAGCACAGATACGCAGTATTTT,CASSLDKSTDTQYF
TRBD1,TRBV2,TRBJ1-6,.,TGTGCCAGCACCGGAACTCGGACAGGAGGTTCACCCCTCCACTTT,CASTGTRTGGSPLHF
.,TRBV28,TRBJ1-1,many,TGTGCCAGCACCTACCTGACACTGAACACTGAAGCTTTCTTT,CASTYLTLNTEAFF
TRBD2,TRBV28,TRBJ2-7,few,TGTGCCAGCAGTTTACCGTCTAGCGGGACTGGGCACGAGCAGTACTTC,CASSLPSSGTGHEQYF
.,TRBV12-3/TRBV12-4,TRBJ2-5,many,TGTGCCAGCTCCATCCTTATGCACCAAGAGACCCAGTACTTC,CASSILMHQETQYF
.,TRBV27,TRBJ2-3,.,TGTGCCAGCAGTCCCCCTTTGACAGATACGCAGTATTTT,CASSPPLTDTQYF
TRBD2,TRBV5-7,TRBJ2-3,few,TGTGCCAGCAGCCACCGGTGTAGGGGAGGGGATACGCAGTATTTT,CASSHRCRGGDTQYF
.,TRBV20-1,TRBJ1-5,.,TGCAGTGCTGAACCTCTGTTGGGGAAGCAGCCCCAGCATTTT,CSAEPLLGKQPQHF
TRBD2,TRBV2,TRBJ2-7,many,TGTGCCAGCAGCTCCGGGACTAACCTACGCGAGCAGTACTTC,CASSSGTNLREQYF
TRBD1,TRBV7-2,TRBJ2-2,.,TGTGCCAGCAGCTTGGGACAGGGGATGCGCACCGGGGAGCTGTTTTTT,CASSLGQGMRTGELFF
TRBD1,TRBV20-1,TRBJ1-1,many,TGCAGTGCTAGACGGGGACAGAAGAACACTGAAGCTTTCTTT,CSARRGQKNTEAFF
.,TRBV11-2,TRBJ2-7,.,TGTGCCAGCAGCGCAGACCCTTACGAGCAGTACTTC,CASSADPYEQYF
.,TRBV24-1,TRBJ1-2,many,TGTGCCACCAGTGATGGCAGCTCCTACACCTTC,CATSDGSSYTF